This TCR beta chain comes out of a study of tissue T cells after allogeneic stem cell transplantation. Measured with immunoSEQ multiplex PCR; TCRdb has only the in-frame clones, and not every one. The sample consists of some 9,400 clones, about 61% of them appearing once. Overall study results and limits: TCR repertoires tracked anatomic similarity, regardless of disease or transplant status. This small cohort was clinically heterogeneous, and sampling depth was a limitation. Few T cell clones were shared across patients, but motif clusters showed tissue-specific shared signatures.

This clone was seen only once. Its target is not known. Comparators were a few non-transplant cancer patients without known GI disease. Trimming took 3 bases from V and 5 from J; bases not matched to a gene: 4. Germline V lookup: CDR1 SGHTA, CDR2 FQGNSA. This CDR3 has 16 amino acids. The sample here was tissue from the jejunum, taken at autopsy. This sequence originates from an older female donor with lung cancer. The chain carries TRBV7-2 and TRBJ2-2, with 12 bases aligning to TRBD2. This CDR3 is CASSLYLAGGTGELFF. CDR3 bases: TGTGCCAGCAGCTTGTACCTAGCGGGAGGGACCGGGGAGCTGTTTTTT.